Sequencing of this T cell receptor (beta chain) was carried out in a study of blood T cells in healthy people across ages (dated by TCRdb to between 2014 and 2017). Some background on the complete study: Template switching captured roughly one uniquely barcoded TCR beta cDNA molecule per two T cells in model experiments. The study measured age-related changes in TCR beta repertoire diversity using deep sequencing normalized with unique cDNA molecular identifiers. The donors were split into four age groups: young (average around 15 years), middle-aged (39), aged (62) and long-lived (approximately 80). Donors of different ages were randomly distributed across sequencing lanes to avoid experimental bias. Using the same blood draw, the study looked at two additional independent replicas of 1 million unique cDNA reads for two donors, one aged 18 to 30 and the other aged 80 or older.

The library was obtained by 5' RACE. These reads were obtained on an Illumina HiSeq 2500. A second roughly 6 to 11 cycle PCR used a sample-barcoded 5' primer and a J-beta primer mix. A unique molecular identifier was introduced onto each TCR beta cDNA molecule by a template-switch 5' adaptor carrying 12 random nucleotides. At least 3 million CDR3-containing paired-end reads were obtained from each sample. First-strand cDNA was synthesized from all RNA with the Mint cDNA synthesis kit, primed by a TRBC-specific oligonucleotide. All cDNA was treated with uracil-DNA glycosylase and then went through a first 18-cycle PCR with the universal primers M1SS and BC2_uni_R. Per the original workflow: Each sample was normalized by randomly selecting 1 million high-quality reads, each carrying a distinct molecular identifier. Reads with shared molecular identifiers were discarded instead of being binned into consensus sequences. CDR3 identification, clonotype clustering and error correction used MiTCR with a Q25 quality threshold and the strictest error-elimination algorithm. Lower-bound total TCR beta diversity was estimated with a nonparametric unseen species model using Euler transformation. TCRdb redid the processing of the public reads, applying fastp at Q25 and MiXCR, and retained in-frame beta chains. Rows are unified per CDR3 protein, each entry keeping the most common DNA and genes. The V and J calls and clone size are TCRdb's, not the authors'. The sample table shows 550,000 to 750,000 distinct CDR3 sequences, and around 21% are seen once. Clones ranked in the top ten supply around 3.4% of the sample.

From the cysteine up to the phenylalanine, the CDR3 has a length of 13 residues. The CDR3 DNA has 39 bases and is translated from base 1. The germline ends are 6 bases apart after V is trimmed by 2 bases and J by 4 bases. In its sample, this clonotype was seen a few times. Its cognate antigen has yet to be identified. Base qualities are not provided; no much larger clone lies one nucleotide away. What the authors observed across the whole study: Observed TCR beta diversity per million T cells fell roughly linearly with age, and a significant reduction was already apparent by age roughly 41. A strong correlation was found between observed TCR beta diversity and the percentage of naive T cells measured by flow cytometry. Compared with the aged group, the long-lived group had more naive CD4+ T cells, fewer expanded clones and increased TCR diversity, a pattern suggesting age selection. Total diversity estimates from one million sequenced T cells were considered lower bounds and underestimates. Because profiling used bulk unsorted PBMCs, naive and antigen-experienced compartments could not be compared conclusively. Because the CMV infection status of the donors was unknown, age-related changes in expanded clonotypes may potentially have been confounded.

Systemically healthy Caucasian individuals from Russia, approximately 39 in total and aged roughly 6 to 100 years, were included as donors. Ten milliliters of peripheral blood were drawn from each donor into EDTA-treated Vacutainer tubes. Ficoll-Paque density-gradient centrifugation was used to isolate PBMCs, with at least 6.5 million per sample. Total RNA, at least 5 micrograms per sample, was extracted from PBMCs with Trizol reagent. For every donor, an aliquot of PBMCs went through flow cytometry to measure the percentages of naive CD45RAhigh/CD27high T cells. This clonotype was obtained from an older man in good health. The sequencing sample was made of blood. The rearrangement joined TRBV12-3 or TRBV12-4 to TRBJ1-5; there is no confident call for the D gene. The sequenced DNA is TGTGCCAGCAGTTTAACCACTAATCAGCCCCAGCATTTT. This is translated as CASSLTTNQPQHF.